These 27 T cell receptor beta chains originate from one sample sequenced in a study of blood T cell repertoires in COVID-19. Measured with immunoSEQ multiplex PCR; TCRdb has only the in-frame clones, and not every one. The table shows approximately 50,000 clones, with 80% to 90% occurring only once. Specimen: peripheral blood. All receptors come from a man between 60 and 75 years old with COVID-19, enrolled during active disease.

The chain carries TRBV9 and TRBJ2-7; a weak D match, TRBD2 (6 bases). V shed 0 bases and J shed 6 bases, with 13 bases lying between them. The CDR3 length is 14 residues. Germline V gene sequence: CDR1 SGDLS, CDR2 YYNGEE. The CDR3 here is CASSVAGVGGEQYF. CDR3 sequence (DNA): TGTGCCAGCAGCGTAGCGGGGGTGGGAGGCGAGCAGTACTTC.

This sequence joins TRBV19 and TRBJ2-3; D is possibly TRBD1 (6 bases). V dropped 6 bases and J dropped 2 bases, with 15 bases sitting between them. The CDR3 loop spans 15 amino acids. Germline CDR1 reads LNHDA; CDR2 reads SQIVND (reference sequence). CDR3 protein: CASSMESGATDTQYF. The CDR3 DNA sequence: TGTGCCAGTAGCATGGAGTCAGGGGCCACAGATACGCAGTATTTT.

Only one count was recorded for this clone. The rearrangement links TRBV18 to TRBJ1-1; D possibly corresponds to TRBD1 (5 bases). V shed 0 bases and J shed 4 bases, with 12 bases lying between them. The CDR3 sequence is 15 residues long. Germline V CDR1 and CDR2: KGHSH, LQKENI. The chain's CDR3 is CASSPPSGGTTEAFF. CDR3 DNA sequence: TGTGCCAGCTCACCACCGTCAGGAGGGACCACTGAAGCTTTCTTT.

The rearrangement joins TRBV18 to TRBJ1-1, with unresolved D. The CDR3 covers 14 residues. Germline loops: CDR1 KGHSH, CDR2 LQKENI. Trimming cost V 1 base and J 4 bases, with 10 bases left between them. Here the CDR3 DNA reads TGTGCCAGCTCACCACGCGGGGATGGCACTGAAGCTTTCTTT. Encoded protein: CASSPRGDGTEAFF. Filled out from reference TRBV18 and TRBJ1-1, the complete variable domain reads NAGVMQNPRHLVRRRGQEARLRCSPMKGHSHVYWYRQLPEEGLKFMVYLQKENIIDESGMPKERFSAEFPKEGPSILRIQQVVRGDSAAYFCASSPRGDGTEAFFGQGTRLTVV.

The chain employs TRBV25-1 and TRBJ2-7; 9 nucleotides match TRBD1. V lost 5 bases, J lost 2 bases, and 4 bases stayed unmatched. This CDR3 comprises 14 residues. Germline CDR1 is MGHDK and CDR2 is SYGVNS. CDR3: CASSKRTGAYEQYF. CDR3 DNA: TGTGCCAGCAGTAAGCGGACAGGGGCCTACGAGCAGTACTTC.

The chain couples TRBV9 to TRBJ2-7; D may be TRBD2 (6 bases). V was pared by 4 bases and J by 3 bases, with 11 bases between. The CDR3 sequence is 13 residues long. CDR1 is SGDLS, CDR2 YYNGEE, per germline. CDR3 in DNA: TGTGCCAGCAGCCCGGGACTTCACTACGAGCAGTACTTC. Translating gives CASSPGLHYEQYF.

The chain recombines TRBV12-5 with TRBJ1-5; D not resolved. The CDR3 is made up of 15 amino acids. V shed 2 bases and J shed 3 bases, with 11 bases lying between them. Looked up from germline, CDR1 is LGHNT and CDR2 is FRNRAP. CDR3 nucleotide sequence: TGTGCTAGTGGTTTGTATCTAGCTATCAATCAGCCCCAGCATTTT. It encodes CASGLYLAINQPQHF.

This chain joins TRBV4-2 and TRBJ2-1; D might be TRBD2 (6 bases). Deletions cut 1 base from V and 7 bases from J, with 20 bases between. Germline V gene sequence: CDR1 LGHNA, CDR2 YNFKEQ. The CDR3 has 17 amino acids. CDR3 sequence reads: CASSQAGRSSEQNEQFF. The CDR3, as DNA: TGTGCCAGCAGCCAAGCCGGCCGGTCTAGCGAGCAAAATGAGCAGTTCTTC.

This clone was seen just once. This chain uses TRBV5-8 with TRBJ2-5; 13 nucleotides agree with TRBD2. The V segment lost 3 bases and the J segment 5 bases; nucleotides outside the gene matches: 1. Germline CDR1 reads SGHTS; CDR2 reads YDEGEE. CDR3 length: 14 amino acids. Here the CDR3 reads CASSSGLAGETQYF. The CDR3 bases are TGTGCCAGCAGCTCGGGACTAGCGGGGGAGACCCAGTACTTC.

This clone was picked up a small number of times. The chain couples TRBV10-3 to TRBJ2-7; 10 nucleotides align to TRBD2. V lost 4 bases to trimming and J lost 6 bases; unmatched junction nucleotides: 9. The germline V gene encodes CDR1 ENHRY and CDR2 SYGVKD. The CDR3 is made up of 15 amino acids. CDR3 region: CAISGASSGSGEQYF. The CDR3 DNA follows: TGTGCCATCAGTGGGGCGTCTAGCGGGAGTGGCGAGCAGTACTTC.

This sequence joins TRBV3-1 (or the pseudogene TRBV3-2) and TRBJ2-2; 10 bases align to TRBD2. The J segment lost 7 bases and the V segment lost 2 bases, leaving 1 base of the junction unmatched. CDR3 size: 14 residues. Germline CDR1 is LGHDT and CDR2 is YNNKEL (reference sequence). The CDR3 DNA sequence: TGTGCCAGCAGCCAAACTAGCGGGGTCGGGGAGCTGTTTTTT. Translated: CASSQTSGVGELFF.

The chain couples TRBV11-3 to TRBJ1-1; D is unresolved. Germline V gives CDR1 SGHNT, CDR2 YENEEA. CDR3 length: 13 residues. V lost 4 bases and J lost 7, with 13 bases in between. In nucleotides, the CDR3 is TGTGCCAGCAGCTCGGATAGGAGGGTTGAAGCTTTCTTT. Translated: CASSSDRRVEAFF.

The V and J genes are TRBV5-4 and TRBJ1-2, with 7 nucleotides matching TRBD1. The V segment lost 6 bases and the J segment 8 bases; nucleotides outside the gene matches: 13. Germline V CDR1 and CDR2: SGHNT, YYREEE (reference sequence). The CDR3 is 14 amino acids. CDR3 nucleotide sequence: TGTGCCAGCACCACTAAGGAGGGGGCCTCGGGCTACACCTTC. Translation: CASTTKEGASGYTF. Combining the CDR3 with reference TRBV5-4 and TRBJ1-2 gives the whole variable domain ETGVTQSPTHLIKTRGQQVTLRCSSQSGHNTVSWYQQALGQGPQFIFQYYREEENGRGNFPPRFSGLQFPNYSSELNVNALELDDSALYLCASTTKEGASGYTFGSGTRLTVV.

J is TRBJ2-1 and V is TRBV14, with 11 bases lining up with TRBD2. After removal of 4 bases from V and 13 bases from J, the junction contained 6 bases not matched to a gene. The CDR3 has 13 amino acids. Germline lookup yields CDR1 SGHDN and CDR2 FVKESK. The CDR3 DNA sequence: TGTGCCAGCAGCCCCCGACTAGCGGGACATCAGTTCTTC. Translation gives CASSPRLAGHQFF.

Worth noting for this clone: The same CDR3 arises from other DNA sequences in this sample as well. This sequence joins TRBV15 and TRBJ2-2; 7 bases fit TRBD1. The CDR3 contains 15 residues. J was trimmed by 0 bases and V by 4 bases; bases with no gene match: 2. Germline V CDR1 and CDR2: LNHNV, YYDKDF (reference sequence). The CDR3 region has the DNA TGTGCCACCAGCAAGGGACAGTCGAACACCGGGGAGCTGTTTTTT. Translated: CATSKGQSNTGELFF.

This clone has a single count. The CDR3 protein is CSVRLAGGADTQYF. As DNA, the CDR3 is TGCAGCGTTCGACTAGCGGGAGGGGCAGATACGCAGTATTTT. The V and J genes are TRBV29-1 and TRBJ2-3, with 14 bases fitting TRBD2. The CDR3 length is 14 residues. Per the germline V gene, CDR1 is SQVTM and CDR2 is ANQGSEA. V was clipped by 5 bases and J by 4 bases; unmatched bases: 2.

CDR3 nucleotides: TGTGCCAGCAGTGCCGGGACGGACAGGACTCCTGGAAACACCATATATTTT. Translated, it gives CASSAGTDRTPGNTIYF. The rearrangement links TRBV25-1 to TRBJ1-3; TRBD1 matches at 7 bases. Trimming removed 4 bases from V and 2 bases from J; junction bases left unmatched: 11. The CDR3 covers 17 residues. Germline CDR1 and CDR2: MGHDK and SYGVNS.

This chain uses TRBV7-8 with TRBJ2-4; TRBD1 agrees at 7 bases. Germline CDR1 is SGHVS and CDR2 is FQNEAQ. The CDR3 is 16 amino acids. V shed 5 bases, J shed 0 bases, and the junction held 7 bases outside the gene matches. This CDR3 is CASSRDRVPAKNIQYF. The CDR3 coding sequence is TGTGCCAGCAGCCGAGACAGGGTCCCAGCCAAAAACATTCAGTACTTC. The full variable domain, in which reference TRBV7-8 and TRBJ2-4 provide the parts outside the CDR3, is GAGVSQSPRYKVAKRGQDVALRCDPISGHVSLFWYQQALGQGPEFLTYFQNEAQLDKSGLPSDRFFAERPEGSVSTLKIQRTQQEDSAVYLCASSRDRVPAKNIQYFGAGTRLSVL.

The chain carries TRBV5-1 and TRBJ2-2, with a tentative D call TRBD1 (5 bases). Germline values: CDR1 SGHRS, CDR2 YFSETQ. V lost 1 base to trimming and J lost 3 bases, with 13 bases between them. This CDR3 has 16 amino acids. The CDR3 spells CASSLHQGVDTGELFF. The CDR3, as DNA: TGCGCCAGCAGCTTGCACCAGGGCGTAGACACCGGGGAGCTGTTTTTT.

This sequence joins TRBV30 and TRBJ2-1; TRBD2 matches at 9 bases. V lost 4 bases to trimming and J lost 7 bases; unmatched junction nucleotides: 11. The germline V gene encodes CDR1 GTSNPN and CDR2 SVGIG (reference sequence). The CDR3 has 15 amino acids. DNA for the CDR3: TGTGCCTGGACAGCAGGACTAGCGCATAGGAATGAGCAGTTCTTC. Translated: CAWTAGLAHRNEQFF.

The rearrangement uses TRBV7-6 and TRBJ1-2, with a weak D call TRBD1 (6 bases). Looked up from germline, CDR1 is SGHVS and CDR2 is FNYEAQ. CDR3 size: 15 residues. Trimming took off 5 bases at V and 4 bases at J, with 17 bases between the two ends. Here the CDR3 DNA reads TGTGCCAGCAGCCCCAGCCAGGGGCGAGGCTATGGCTACACCTTC. It codes for CASSPSQGRGYGYTF.

V is TRBV13 and J is TRBJ2-5; perhaps TRBD2 as D (6 bases). The V end was cut by 5 bases, the J end by 3 bases, with 10 bases between. The CDR3 extends over 13 amino acids. Germline values: CDR1 PRHDT, CDR2 FYEKMQ (reference sequence). CDR3: CASSPGLKETQYF. CDR3 nucleotide sequence: TGTGCCAGCAGCCCCGGACTAAAAGAGACCCAGTACTTC.

Many counts were recorded for this clone. The chain uses TRBV25-1 and TRBJ1-4; TRBD1 aligns across 7 bases. Germline lookup yields CDR1 MGHDK and CDR2 SYGVNS. Unmatched junction bases numbered 1, after V lost 6 bases and J lost 0 bases. This CDR3 has 14 residues. The CDR3 nucleotides are TGTGCCAGCAGCGGGACAGCAACTAATGAAAAACTGTTTTTT. This gives the protein CASSGTATNEKLFF.

V gene TRBV19 combines with J gene TRBJ1-2; D is possibly TRBD1 (5 bases). CDR3 size: 15 residues. The germline V gene encodes CDR1 LNHDA and CDR2 SQIVND (reference sequence). V gave up 5 bases and J gave up 5 bases, with 18 bases separating them. DNA for the CDR3: TGTGCCAGTAGTGTTGACAGAGGATCAACGTATGGCTACACCTTC. Translated: CASSVDRGSTYGYTF.

The CDR3 here is CASSTGQLNTEAFF. In DNA form, the CDR3 reads TGCGCCAGCAGCACGGGACAGTTGAACACTGAAGCTTTCTTT. The chain employs TRBV5-1 and TRBJ1-1, with TRBD1 identical over 7 bases. Trimming took 4 bases from V and 0 from J; bases not matched to a gene: 3. The CDR3 covers 14 residues. Germline CDR1 SGHRS, CDR2 YFSETQ.

This chain connects TRBV5-1 to TRBJ2-2, with 7 bases fitting TRBD1. V dropped 3 bases and J dropped 1; count of bases not matched to a gene: 6. The CDR3 runs 16 residues. Germline loops: CDR1 SGHRS, CDR2 YFSETQ. CDR3 coding DNA: TGCGCCAGCAGCTCTACAGGGGCGGGGAACACCGGGGAGCTGTTTTTT. Amino acid sequence: CASSSTGAGNTGELFF.

The chain is built from TRBV5-8 and TRBJ2-3, with 10 bases that match TRBD2. Trimming at V came to 0 bases and at J to 0 bases, leaving 4 bases not matched to a gene. There are 17 residues in the CDR3. The germline V gene has CDR1 SGHTS and CDR2 YDEGEE. The CDR3 DNA follows: TGTGCCAGCAGCTTGGAGAGTAGCGGGAGGAGCACAGATACGCAGTATTTT. Translated: CASSLESSGRSTDTQYF.